Presented here are 13 T cell receptor beta chains from one specimen sequenced in a study of vaccination effects on CD4 cells after COVID-19. No cognate antigen is known for these TCRs. Antigen-specific CD4+ T cell clonotypes were called by their expansion after viral peptide-pool culture in ViraFEST. Culture lasted 10 days before CD4+ T cell isolation. SARS-CoV-2 infection was confirmed by PCR in the person between March and December 2020. Of the BNT162b2 and mRNA-1273 vaccines, participants received two doses of one or the other. Assay used: immunoSEQ multiplex PCR; TCRdb lists only in-frame clones, some missing. This table holds 14,000 or so clones, about three quarters found once. This specimen was CD4+ T cells from PBMCs cultured with HCoV-NL63 spike peptides, taken after COVID-19 vaccination. Source of these receptors: a human donor who had a prior SARS-CoV-2 infection.

V is TRBV4-2 and J is TRBJ2-5; 15 bases map to TRBD2. The J segment lost 0 bases and the V segment lost 1 base, leaving 6 bases of the junction unmatched. The CDR3 extends over 19 amino acids. CDR1 and CDR2 from the germline V gene are LGHNA and YNFKEQ. CDR3 in DNA: TGTGCCAGCAGCCAAGGTCGGACTAGCGGGGGGGGGTACCAAGAGACCCAGTACTTC. This gives the protein CASSQGRTSGGGYQETQYF.

The rearrangement links TRBV14 to TRBJ2-7; tentative D call: TRBD1 (5 bases). The CDR3 spans 16 residues. Trimming pared 1 base from V and 5 bases from J, leaving 18 bases between. Per germline, CDR1 SGHDN and CDR2 FVKESK. CDR3 region: CASSQGVRARFDEQYF. As DNA, the CDR3 is TGTGCCAGCAGCCAAGGCGTCAGGGCGAGGTTTGACGAGCAGTACTTC.

V is TRBV11-3 and J is TRBJ2-3, with 8 bases aligning to TRBD2. Germline V gene sequence: CDR1 SGHNT, CDR2 YENEEA. V trimming: 1 base; J trimming: 8 bases; junction bases outside the gene matches: 5. This CDR3 has 14 amino acids. CDR3 in amino acids: CASSLVSGEGTQYF. CDR3 coding DNA: TGTGCCAGCAGCTTAGTTAGCGGGGAAGGTACGCAGTATTTT.

The V gene is TRBV18, the J gene TRBJ2-5, with D possibly being TRBD1 or TRBD2 (5 bases each). V lost 2 bases to trimming and J lost 5 bases, with 15 bases between them. Germline loops: CDR1 KGHSH, CDR2 LQKENI. This CDR3 has 15 residues. The CDR3 bases are TGTGCCAGCTCACCATCCGGGGCGTGGGAGGAGACCCAGTACTTC. It specifies CASSPSGAWEETQYF.

This clone came up once. The chain links TRBV12-3 or TRBV12-4 to TRBJ2-1; D gene unclear. This CDR3 contains 12 residues. Deletions cut 5 bases from V and 0 bases from J, with 2 bases between. The CDR3: CASSNSYNEQFF. The CDR3 bases are TGTGCCAGCAGTAACTCCTACAATGAGCAGTTCTTC.

The rearrangement links TRBV5-1 to TRBJ2-1; 14 nucleotides agree with TRBD2. This CDR3 comprises 17 residues. The junction had 5 bases not matched to a gene; V was cut back by 0 bases and J by 6 bases. CDR1 and CDR2 from the germline V gene are SGHRS and YFSETQ. The CDR3 sequence is CASSLDPTSGGGNEQFF. Written as DNA, the CDR3 is TGCGCCAGCAGCTTGGATCCGACTAGCGGGGGGGGCAATGAGCAGTTCTTC.

The chain uses TRBV5-4 and TRBJ1-1; D remains unclear. The germline gives CDR1 SGHNT, CDR2 YYREEE (reference sequence). This CDR3 spans 11 amino acids. The V end lost 6 bases, the J end lost 1 base, and 4 bases lay between the germline ends. The CDR3 region is CASIWNTEAFF. Written as DNA, the CDR3 is TGTGCCAGCATATGGAACACTGAAGCTTTCTTT.

The table lists this clone with a count of one. The J gene is TRBJ1-2, the V gene TRBV7-6; D gene unclear. From germline, CDR1 is SGHVS and CDR2 FNYEAQ. The length of the CDR3 is 17 residues. V gave up 5 bases and J gave up 8 bases, with 27 bases separating them. The CDR3 nucleotides are TGTGCCAGCAGCCCAATTACTTTTACCGGGCCACTCACAGGCTACACCTTC. It encodes CASSPITFTGPLTGYTF.

The rearrangement uses TRBV18 and TRBJ2-2, with TRBD1 as a possible D gene (5 bases). Trimming cost V 1 base and J 5 bases, with 8 bases left between them. The CDR3 extends over 14 amino acids. CDR1 is KGHSH and CDR2 is LQKENI in the germline V gene. The CDR3 loop is CASSPQGRTGELFF. CDR3 DNA sequence: TGTGCCAGCTCACCACAGGGGCGGACCGGGGAGCTGTTTTTT.

This chain uses TRBV18 with TRBJ2-2, with D possibly TRBD1 on 6 matching bases. The CDR3 sequence is 17 residues long. The germline V gene has CDR1 KGHSH and CDR2 LQKENI. The V and J ends lost 0 bases and 6 bases respectively, with 17 bases between them. This CDR3 reads CASSPPGHTRLAGELFF. CDR3 bases: TGTGCCAGCTCACCACCGGGACACACGAGGTTGGCCGGGGAGCTGTTTTTT.

The rearrangement links TRBV6-2 or TRBV6-3 to TRBJ1-2, with a possible D match to TRBD1 (6 bases). V was shortened by 5 bases and J by 7 bases, with 14 bases between the two germline ends. The CDR3 sequence is 13 residues long. Germline-derived CDR1 and CDR2 are MNHEY and SVGEGT. As DNA, the CDR3 is TGTGCCAGCAGTCCGACAGGCTTTTCTGGCTACACCTTC. It encodes CASSPTGFSGYTF.

The chain has TRBV28 and TRBJ1-6, with a tentative D call TRBD1 (5 bases). CDR3 size: 14 residues. V lost 3 bases, J lost 10 bases, and 13 bases lay in between. Per the germline V gene, CDR1 is MDHEN and CDR2 is SYDVKM. The CDR3 loop reads CASSLRGDGSPLHF. The CDR3 DNA reads as TGTGCCAGCAGTTTGAGGGGCGATGGATCACCCCTCCACTTT.

The chain recombines TRBV19 with TRBJ2-4, with 11 bases fitting TRBD2. The V segment lost 3 bases and the J segment 5 bases; nucleotides outside the gene matches: 3. Germline CDR1 reads LNHDA; CDR2 reads SQIVND (reference sequence). The CDR3 has 15 amino acids. The CDR3 spells CASSILAGGENIQYF. The CDR3 region has the DNA TGTGCCAGTAGTATCCTAGCGGGAGGAGAAAACATTCAGTACTTC.